A selection of T cell receptor beta chains follows, all from one sample in a study of blood T cells in healthy people across ages. TCRdb re-called the 5' RACE reads through MiXCR, storing one row per CDR3 protein. The sample holds approximately 2,000,000 distinct CDR3 sequences, about two fifths seen once. Input material: blood. Receptor source: a human donor in good health. The CDR3 runs from the conserved cysteine through the conserved F or W. A D gene is named only where the DNA matches it firmly. The size entry is marked missing in some rows and otherwise reads once, few, many or a size class.

d_gene: NA; abundance: few; j_gene: TRBJ1-4; v_gene: TRBV12-3/TRBV12-4; CDR3nt: TGTGCCAGCAGCCCGGGGGGGCCGGAAAAACTGTTTTTT; CDR3aa: CASSPGGPEKLFF
d_gene: NA; abundance: NA; j_gene: TRBJ2-7; v_gene: TRBV5-1; CDR3nt: TGTGCCAGCAGCTTAGGTGCTGCCGAGCAGTACTTC; CDR3aa: CASSLGAAEQYF
d_gene: NA; abundance: NA; j_gene: TRBJ2-3; v_gene: TRBV25-1; CDR3nt: TGTGCCAGCAGTGACCCAGCGGAATCCACAGATACGCAGTATTTT; CDR3aa: CASSDPAESTDTQYF
d_gene: NA; abundance: NA; j_gene: TRBJ1-1; v_gene: TRBV7-9; CDR3nt: TGTGCCAGCAGCTTAGTACGGCAGAAGAACACTGAAGCTTTCTTT; CDR3aa: CASSLVRQKNTEAFF
d_gene: NA; abundance: NA; j_gene: TRBJ2-1; v_gene: TRBV5-6; CDR3nt: TGTGCCAGCAGCCAAGGGATCAGCTCCTACAATGAGCAGTTCTTC; CDR3aa: CASSQGISSYNEQFF
d_gene: NA; abundance: many; j_gene: TRBJ1-3; v_gene: TRBV12-3/TRBV12-4; CDR3nt: TGTGCCAGCAGTTTAGGAAACACCATATATTTT; CDR3aa: CASSLGNTIYF
d_gene: NA; abundance: NA; j_gene: TRBJ2-2; v_gene: TRBV6-6; CDR3nt: TGTGCCAGCAGTTACCAGGGGGAGCTGTTTTTT; CDR3aa: CASSYQGELFF
d_gene: TRBD1; abundance: NA; j_gene: TRBJ2-3; v_gene: TRBV11-2; CDR3nt: TGTGCCAGCAGCCCCCAAGCGAGAACAGGGGGAAATACGCAGTATTTT; CDR3aa: CASSPQARTGGNTQYF
d_gene: NA; abundance: NA; j_gene: TRBJ2-5; v_gene: TRBV28; CDR3nt: TGTGCCACCCTAAGGGGAACAGAACTTCAAGAGACCCAGTACTTC; CDR3aa: CATLRGTELQETQYF
d_gene: NA; abundance: NA; j_gene: TRBJ1-2; v_gene: TRBV10-3; CDR3nt: TGTGCCATCAGTGAGTCCTTTGATTTATCTGGCTACACCTTC; CDR3aa: CAISESFDLSGYTF
d_gene: NA; abundance: few; j_gene: TRBJ2-5; v_gene: TRBV29-1; CDR3nt: TGCAGCGTTGAGCCCCGACAGACCCAAGAGACCCAGTACTTC; CDR3aa: CSVEPRQTQETQYF
d_gene: NA; abundance: few; j_gene: TRBJ1-5; v_gene: TRBV4-3; CDR3nt: TGCGCCAGCAGCCAAGGAGAGTATAGCAATCAGCCCCAGCATTTT; CDR3aa: CASSQGEYSNQPQHF
d_gene: NA; abundance: NA; j_gene: TRBJ1-1; v_gene: TRBV3-1; CDR3nt: TGTGCCAGTACCAGGGCCCAGTCCACTGAAGCTTTCTTT; CDR3aa: CASTRAQSTEAFF
d_gene: TRBD2; abundance: NA; j_gene: TRBJ2-7; v_gene: TRBV5-1; CDR3nt: TGCGCCAGCAGGGAGCGGGGGGTCACCGAAACCTACGAGCAGTACTTC; CDR3aa: CASRERGVTETYEQYF
d_gene: NA; abundance: NA; j_gene: TRBJ2-1; v_gene: TRBV13; CDR3nt: TGTGCCCGCAGCTTAAGTCGAATTGCGGATGAGCAGTTCTTC; CDR3aa: CARSLSRIADEQFF
d_gene: TRBD2; abundance: few; j_gene: TRBJ2-3; v_gene: TRBV11-2; CDR3nt: TGTGCCAGCAGCTCGACGGGCGGGGGGTTCACAGATACGCAGTATTTT; CDR3aa: CASSSTGGGFTDTQYF
d_gene: NA; abundance: NA; j_gene: TRBJ2-1; v_gene: TRBV29-1; CDR3nt: TGCAGCGTACGGGACGGAAACAATGAGCAGTTCTTC; CDR3aa: CSVRDGNNEQFF
d_gene: TRBD1; abundance: few; j_gene: TRBJ1-2; v_gene: TRBV7-9; CDR3nt: TGTGCCAGCAGCTTAGAACCGGGACAGGGGTTATTCTATGGCTACACCTTC; CDR3aa: CASSLEPGQGLFYGYTF
d_gene: TRBD1; abundance: NA; j_gene: TRBJ1-2; v_gene: TRBV20-1; CDR3nt: TGCAGTGCTAGAGAATGGAGGGGGCGCATCTATGGCTACACCTTC; CDR3aa: CSAREWRGRIYGYTF
d_gene: NA; abundance: NA; j_gene: TRBJ2-1; v_gene: TRBV18; CDR3nt: TGTGCCAGCTCACCACGGCAGACCCATGAGCAGTTCTTC; CDR3aa: CASSPRQTHEQFF
d_gene: TRBD2; abundance: NA; j_gene: TRBJ2-3; v_gene: TRBV7-3; CDR3nt: TGTGCCAGCAGCGAGAGCGGGGGGTCCAGCACAGATACGCAGTATTTT; CDR3aa: CASSESGGSSTDTQYF
d_gene: TRBD1; abundance: few; j_gene: TRBJ2-7; v_gene: TRBV7-2; CDR3nt: TGTGCCAGCAGCCCTTTAGGGACAGGGTACGAGCAGTACTTC; CDR3aa: CASSPLGTGYEQYF
d_gene: NA; abundance: NA; j_gene: TRBJ1-5; v_gene: TRBV4-3; CDR3nt: TGCGCCAGCAGCCAAGAGATGAGGCAGCCCCAGCATTTT; CDR3aa: CASSQEMRQPQHF
d_gene: NA; abundance: few; j_gene: TRBJ2-5; v_gene: TRBV2; CDR3nt: TGTGCCAGCACCTATACTGACTCGTACCAAGAGACCCAGTACTTC; CDR3aa: CASTYTDSYQETQYF
d_gene: NA; abundance: NA; j_gene: TRBJ2-5; v_gene: TRBV20-1; CDR3nt: TGCAGTGCTAGAGGGATCGGGGTTTGGGAGACCCAGTACTTC; CDR3aa: CSARGIGVWETQYF
d_gene: NA; abundance: few; j_gene: TRBJ2-1; v_gene: TRBV4-1; CDR3nt: TGCGCCAGCAGCCCGAAGGGGGTCTCGGTTTACAATGAGCAGTTCTTC; CDR3aa: CASSPKGVSVYNEQFF
d_gene: TRBD1; abundance: few; j_gene: TRBJ1-1; v_gene: TRBV7-2; CDR3nt: TGTGCCAGCAGCCACCGCCTGACAGGGGTGAACACTGAAGCTTTCTTT; CDR3aa: CASSHRLTGVNTEAFF
d_gene: NA; abundance: NA; j_gene: TRBJ2-7; v_gene: TRBV12-3/TRBV12-4; CDR3nt: TGTGCCAGCAGGCCGGATCTGGCGGGCTACGAGCAGTACTTC; CDR3aa: CASRPDLAGYEQYF
d_gene: TRBD1; abundance: NA; j_gene: TRBJ2-3; v_gene: TRBV9; CDR3nt: TGTGCCAGCAGCGTAGGATACGGACAGGGGTCCACAGATACGCAGTATTTT; CDR3aa: CASSVGYGQGSTDTQYF
d_gene: TRBD1; abundance: NA; j_gene: TRBJ1-3; v_gene: TRBV10-3; CDR3nt: TGTGCCATCAGCGAACAGGGGAAGGGAAACACCATATATTTT; CDR3aa: CAISEQGKGNTIYF
d_gene: NA; abundance: few; j_gene: TRBJ2-3; v_gene: TRBV27; CDR3nt: TGTGCCGTGAGGAAGGTGGGGACCACAGATACGCAGTATTTT; CDR3aa: CAVRKVGTTDTQYF
d_gene: TRBD1; abundance: NA; j_gene: TRBJ2-5; v_gene: TRBV29-1; CDR3nt: TGCAGCGTCCACGGGACAGTTCAAGAGACCCAGTACTTC; CDR3aa: CSVHGTVQETQYF
d_gene: NA; abundance: few; j_gene: TRBJ1-5; v_gene: TRBV20-1; CDR3nt: TGCAGTGCTAGTCCGAATCAGCCCCAGCATTTT; CDR3aa: CSASPNQPQHF
d_gene: TRBD1; abundance: NA; j_gene: TRBJ1-5; v_gene: TRBV7-2; CDR3nt: TGTGCCAGCAGCCAAGCCGGGACAGGGAATCATCAGCCCCAGCATTTT; CDR3aa: CASSQAGTGNHQPQHF
d_gene: NA; abundance: NA; j_gene: TRBJ2-7; v_gene: TRBV7-9; CDR3nt: TGTGCCAGCAGCTCCGTCAGGGCCGAGCAGTACTTC; CDR3aa: CASSSVRAEQYF
d_gene: TRBD2; abundance: once; j_gene: TRBJ2-7; v_gene: TRBV7-9; CDR3nt: TGTGCCAGCGATTCACTGATTGGGGGGGATAACCCCTACGAGCAGTACTTC; CDR3aa: CASDSLIGGDNPYEQYF
d_gene: NA; abundance: NA; j_gene: TRBJ2-1; v_gene: TRBV6-1; CDR3nt: TGTGCCAGTCAGGAGTTCGTGTACAATGAGCAGTTCTTC; CDR3aa: CASQEFVYNEQFF
d_gene: TRBD2; abundance: NA; j_gene: TRBJ2-7; v_gene: TRBV6-1; CDR3nt: TGTGCCAGCAGGCCCGGACTAGCGGGCGCCTACGAGCAGTACTTC; CDR3aa: CASRPGLAGAYEQYF
d_gene: NA; abundance: few; j_gene: TRBJ2-6; v_gene: TRBV7-9; CDR3nt: TGTGCCAGCAGCCCTGAGGCTGGGGCCAACGTCCTGACTTTC; CDR3aa: CASSPEAGANVLTF
d_gene: NA; abundance: NA; j_gene: TRBJ1-4; v_gene: TRBV4-3; CDR3nt: TGCGCCAGCAACCCCCGGGAGGTCGGTGATGAAAAACTGTTTTTT; CDR3aa: CASNPREVGDEKLFF
d_gene: NA; abundance: few; j_gene: TRBJ1-5; v_gene: TRBV9; CDR3nt: TGTGCCAGCAGCCCCGACCTAAGCAATCAGCCCCAGCATTTT; CDR3aa: CASSPDLSNQPQHF
d_gene: NA; abundance: few; j_gene: TRBJ2-6; v_gene: TRBV27; CDR3nt: TGTGCCAGCAGTTTAAAGGGACCGTTAGGCCACTCTGGGGCCAACGTCCTGACTTTC; CDR3aa: CASSLKGPLGHSGANVLTF
d_gene: TRBD1; abundance: NA; j_gene: TRBJ2-3; v_gene: TRBV29-1; CDR3nt: TGCAGCGCCGAGACAGGGAACACAGATACGCAGTATTTT; CDR3aa: CSAETGNTDTQYF
d_gene: TRBD2; abundance: NA; j_gene: TRBJ2-3; v_gene: TRBV6-2/TRBV6-3; CDR3nt: TGTGCCAGCAGCCCTAGCGGGGGTAAGGCAGGTACGCAGTATTTT; CDR3aa: CASSPSGGKAGTQYF
d_gene: TRBD1; abundance: few; j_gene: TRBJ1-2; v_gene: TRBV7-2; CDR3nt: TGTGCCTGCAGCCGCGGTGGTAGGGACAGGTTTGGTGGCTACACCTTC; CDR3aa: CACSRGGRDRFGGYTF
d_gene: TRBD1; abundance: NA; j_gene: TRBJ2-5; v_gene: TRBV9; CDR3nt: TGTGCCAGCAGCGTAGATAGGGGGCACCAAGAGACCCAGTACTTC; CDR3aa: CASSVDRGHQETQYF
d_gene: TRBD2; abundance: few; j_gene: TRBJ2-4; v_gene: TRBV12-3/TRBV12-4; CDR3nt: TGTGCCAGCAGCCCCCTGACGCGGGGGAGCATTCAGTACTTC; CDR3aa: CASSPLTRGSIQYF
d_gene: TRBD1; abundance: NA; j_gene: TRBJ1-2; v_gene: TRBV5-1; CDR3nt: TGCGCCAGCAGCTCGGTCACAACAGGGGACTACGGCTACTACACCTTC; CDR3aa: CASSSVTTGDYGYYTF
d_gene: TRBD1; abundance: NA; j_gene: TRBJ2-7; v_gene: TRBV7-6; CDR3nt: TGTGCCAGCAGCTTAGTTTCAGTATCGGGGACAGGGCTGGACGAGCAGTACTTC; CDR3aa: CASSLVSVSGTGLDEQYF